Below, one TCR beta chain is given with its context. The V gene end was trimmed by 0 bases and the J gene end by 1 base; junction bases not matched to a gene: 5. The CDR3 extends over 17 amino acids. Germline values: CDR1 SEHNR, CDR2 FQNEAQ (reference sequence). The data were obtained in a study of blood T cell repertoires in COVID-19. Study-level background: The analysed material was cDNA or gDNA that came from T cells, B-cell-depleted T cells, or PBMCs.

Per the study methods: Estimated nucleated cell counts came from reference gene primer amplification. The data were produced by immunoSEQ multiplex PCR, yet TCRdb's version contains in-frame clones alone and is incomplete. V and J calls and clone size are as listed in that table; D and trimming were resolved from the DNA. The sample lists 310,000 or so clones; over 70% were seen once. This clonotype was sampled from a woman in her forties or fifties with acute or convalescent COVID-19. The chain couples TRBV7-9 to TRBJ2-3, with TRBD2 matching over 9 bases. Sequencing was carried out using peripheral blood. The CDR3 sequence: CASSLASGGRGTDTQYF. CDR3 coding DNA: TGTGCCAGCAGCTTAGCTAGCGGGGGCCGGGGCACAGATACGCAGTATTTT.